The rows below give T cell receptor beta chains drawn from one sample of a study of T cells after yellow fever vaccination. From the 5' RACE reads, TCRdb called clonotypes with MiXCR, one entry per CDR3 protein. The profile shows roughly 300,000 distinct CDR3 sequences, roughly 8.6% of them singletons. The material was PBMCs, obtained roughly seven weeks after the first yellow fever vaccination. The receptor source for this set is a man in his late teens or twenties who received the YFV17D yellow fever vaccine. Both conserved end residues are part of each CDR3. D genes are given only for firm matches. A clone size is listed for some rows: how often the clone was seen (once, few, many), or a class if it is expanded.

j_call d_call cdr3_length clone_size v_call cdr3_aa cdr3_nt
TRBJ1-6 . 17 many TRBV4-3 CASSQDLREQYNSPLHF TGCGCCAGCAGCCAAGATCTAAGGGAACAGTATAATTCACCCCTCCACTTT
TRBJ1-5 TRBD1 14 . TRBV20-1 CSARGDRESQPQHF TGCAGTGCTAGAGGAGACAGGGAAAGTCAGCCCCAGCATTTT
TRBJ1-4 TRBD1 15 few TRBV2 CASSSTTGGEEKLFF TGTGCCAGCAGCTCTACGACAGGGGGAGAGGAAAAACTGTTTTTT
TRBJ2-3 . 15 . TRBV18 CASSTTGSTRDTQYF TGTGCCAGCTCAACAACAGGGTCAACCCGAGATACGCAGTATTTT
TRBJ1-5 . 14 many TRBV27 CASSPQGPNQPQHF TGTGCCAGCAGTCCACAGGGCCCCAATCAGCCCCAGCATTTT
TRBJ1-2 . 14 many TRBV4-1 CASSQVSGLGGYTF TGCGCCAGCAGCCAAGTTTCAGGGCTGGGCGGCTACACCTTC
TRBJ2-3 TRBD1 17 . TRBV12-3/TRBV12-4 CASSEHGTGPDTDTQYF TGTGCCAGCAGCGAACATGGGACAGGCCCTGACACAGATACGCAGTATTTT
TRBJ2-7 . 15 . TRBV6-1 CASSPSTDPWYEQYF TGTGCCAGCAGTCCATCGACAGACCCCTGGTACGAGCAGTACTTC
TRBJ1-2 . 13 . TRBV6-6 CASSPAVNYGYTF TGTGCCAGCAGTCCCGCGGTTAACTATGGCTACACCTTC
TRBJ2-2 TRBD1 17 few TRBV7-3 CASSLRPGQGTSGELFF TGTGCCAGCAGCTTACGACCGGGACAGGGTACTTCCGGGGAGCTGTTTTTT
TRBJ2-5 . 15 . TRBV28 CASSEGRRNQETQYF TGTGCCAGCAGTGAGGGGCGCCGGAACCAAGAGACCCAGTACTTC
TRBJ1-2 . 12 . TRBV6-1 CASSERRYGYTF TGTGCCAGCAGTGAAAGGAGGTATGGCTACACCTTC
TRBJ2-5 . 15 . TRBV4-1 CASSQVLAEQETQYF TGCGCCAGCAGCCAAGTATTGGCCGAACAAGAGACCCAGTACTTC
TRBJ2-1 . 17 . TRBV11-2 CASSGKDSRGLYNEQFF TGTGCCAGCAGCGGAAAAGACAGCCGAGGTCTCTACAATGAGCAGTTCTTC
TRBJ2-4 . 15 few TRBV14 CASSHPGSGKNIQYF TGTGCCAGCAGCCACCCAGGGTCCGGCAAAAACATTCAGTACTTC
TRBJ2-1 . 12 . TRBV20-1 CSASLAYNEQFF TGCAGTGCTAGTTTGGCCTACAATGAGCAGTTCTTC
TRBJ1-2 . 16 few TRBV5-1 CASSSSGRTSSYGYTF TGCGCCAGCAGCTCCAGCGGACGGACATCCAGCTATGGCTACACCTTC
TRBJ2-5 TRBD1 14 many TRBV19 CASSLTGGAETQYF TGTGCCAGTAGCTTGACAGGGGGCGCAGAGACCCAGTACTTC
TRBJ1-5 . 13 . TRBV20-1 CSAIRQAQAPQHF TGCAGTGCTATTCGACAGGCGCAAGCCCCCCAGCATTTT
TRBJ2-1 TRBD2 16 . TRBV20-1 CCPRGSAGGSYNEQFF TGCTGTCCAAGGGGCTCGGCGGGGGGGTCCTACAATGAGCAGTTCTTC
TRBJ1-2 . 17 few TRBV7-2 CASSLGEAQAGDYGYTF TGTGCCAGCAGCTTAGGGGAGGCACAGGCCGGGGACTATGGCTACACCTTC
TRBJ1-2 TRBD1 14 . TRBV14 CASSPTWTGFGYTF TGTGCCAGCAGCCCAACCTGGACAGGGTTTGGCTACACCTTC
TRBJ1-4 . 15 . TRBV7-2 CASSAHRLPNEKLFF TGTGCCAGCAGCGCACACAGGTTACCGAATGAAAAACTGTTTTTT
TRBJ2-1 . 15 few TRBV9 CASSLSSESYNEQFF TGTGCCAGCAGCTTGTCGAGTGAGTCCTACAATGAGCAGTTCTTC
TRBJ2-3 . 16 . TRBV7-2 CASSPLGGTVANTQYF TGTGCCAGCAGCCCCCTCGGGGGGACAGTTGCTAATACGCAGTATTTT
TRBJ1-3 . 14 . TRBV25-1 CASSELGSGNTIYF TGTGCCAGCAGTGAATTGGGGTCTGGAAACACCATATATTTT
TRBJ1-5 . 12 many TRBV12-3/TRBV12-4 CASRDSNQPQHF TGTGCCAGCAGGGACAGTAATCAGCCCCAGCATTTT
TRBJ1-3 . 14 . TRBV12-3/TRBV12-4 CASSQTETGNTIYF TGTGCCAGCAGTCAAACAGAAACTGGAAACACCATATATTTT
TRBJ1-4 TRBD1 14 . TRBV7-2 CASSLGQGEEKLFF TGTGCCAGCAGCTTAGGGCAGGGGGAGGAAAAACTGTTTTTT
TRBJ1-5 . 14 few TRBV7-2 CASSLRDGDQPQHF TGTGCCAGCAGTCTCCGGGACGGAGATCAGCCCCAGCATTTT
TRBJ2-5 . 15 few TRBV7-9 CASSRRRVGQETQYF TGTGCCAGCAGCCGCCGGCGAGTTGGGCAAGAGACCCAGTACTTC
TRBJ1-6 . 14 few TRBV15 CATSPNSYNSPLHF TGTGCCACCAGCCCAAATTCGTATAATTCACCCCTCCACTTT
TRBJ2-1 . 12 . TRBV7-2 CASSFGWLEQFF TGTGCCAGCAGCTTCGGTTGGTTGGAGCAGTTCTTC
TRBJ1-2 . 15 many TRBV7-2 CASTAEGSTNYGYTF TGTGCCAGCACGGCTGAGGGCTCTACTAACTATGGCTACACCTTC
TRBJ2-7 TRBD1 19 few TRBV5-1 CASSPSRGQGASHSYEQYF TGCGCCAGCAGCCCGTCCCGGGGACAGGGGGCCTCTCACTCCTACGAGCAGTACTTC
TRBJ2-1 . 15 . TRBV18 CASSLGYRSYNEQFF TGTGCCAGCTCTTTAGGCTACCGCTCCTACAATGAGCAGTTCTTC
TRBJ1-5 . 18 few TRBV7-6 CASSSLPGPSYRNQPQHF TGTGCCAGCAGCTCACTACCGGGACCGAGTTATCGCAATCAGCCCCAGCATTTT
TRBJ2-3 . 17 . TRBV15 CATSRIPGHPRTDTQYF TGTGCCACCAGCAGAATTCCGGGCCACCCCCGCACAGATACGCAGTATTTT
TRBJ2-3 . 15 . TRBV5-4 CASSLRQLFTDTQYF TGTGCCAGCAGCTTGAGGCAACTATTCACAGATACGCAGTATTTT
TRBJ2-5 . 15 . TRBV5-1 CASSDPEGSGETQYF TGCGCCAGCAGCGACCCTGAGGGGTCGGGAGAGACCCAGTACTTC
TRBJ2-1 TRBD2 15 few TRBV6-2/TRBV6-3 CASSSVRGGPNEQFF TGTGCCAGCAGTTCGGTGCGGGGGGGCCCCAATGAGCAGTTCTTC
TRBJ2-1 TRBD1 14 . TRBV30 CAWSSGTGGNEQFF TGTGCCTGGAGTTCCGGGACAGGGGGCAATGAGCAGTTCTTC
TRBJ1-2 . 14 few TRBV7-8 CASSLVRGYYGYTF TGTGCCAGCAGCTTAGTTCGGGGATACTATGGCTACACCTTC
TRBJ2-2 . 13 many TRBV7-3 CASSPWGAGELFF TGTGCCAGCAGCCCGTGGGGAGCCGGGGAGCTGTTTTTT
TRBJ2-5 TRBD1 15 . TRBV12-3/TRBV12-4 CASSRGGQGRETQYF TGTGCCAGCAGTCGGGGTGGACAGGGGCGAGAGACCCAGTACTTC
TRBJ1-5 . 14 . TRBV3-1 CASSRGTDLQPQHF TGTGCCAGCAGCCGTGGGACGGATTTGCAGCCCCAGCATTTT
TRBJ1-5 TRBD1 19 . TRBV2 CASSGFGTGSQVGNQPQHF TGTGCCAGCAGCGGGTTCGGGACAGGGTCCCAAGTCGGCAATCAGCCCCAGCATTTT
TRBJ1-2 TRBD1 17 few TRBV3-1 CASSQDIRLGTDYGYTF TGTGCCAGCAGCCAAGATATTCGCTTGGGGACAGACTATGGCTACACCTTC
TRBJ1-4 . 12 few TRBV20-1 CSARDPGEGLFF TGCAGTGCTAGAGATCCGGGTGAGGGACTGTTTTTT
TRBJ2-1 TRBD2 16 . TRBV3-1 CASSQGLAGGYNEQFF TGTGCCAGCAGCCAAGGTCTAGCGGGGGGTTACAATGAGCAGTTCTTC
TRBJ1-6 . 15 many TRBV13 CASRTGSSYNSPLHF TGTGCCAGCAGAACGGGAAGCTCCTATAATTCACCCCTCCACTTT
TRBJ2-5 . 13 . TRBV11-2 CASSFLASETQYF TGTGCCAGCAGCTTTCTAGCGTCAGAGACCCAGTACTTC
TRBJ2-3 . 15 few TRBV27 CASRPGGSSTDTQYF TGTGCCAGCAGACCAGGGGGGTCTAGCACAGATACGCAGTATTTT
TRBJ1-2 . 11 few TRBV12-5 CASGLNREGSF TGTGCTAGTGGACTAAACCGAGAGGGGTCCTTC
TRBJ1-2 . 13 many TRBV6-5 CASSYGALYGYTF TGTGCCAGCAGTTACGGGGCGTTATATGGCTACACCTTC
TRBJ2-3 TRBD2 16 . TRBV29-1 CSVEGALAGVPDTQYF TGCAGCGTTGAAGGAGCTCTAGCGGGGGTACCGGATACGCAGTATTTT
TRBJ2-3 . 15 few TRBV27 CASSLRGAVGDTQYF TGTGCCAGCAGTTTACGGGGGGCCGTTGGAGATACGCAGTATTTT
TRBJ1-1 . 12 . TRBV6-2/TRBV6-3 CASSGEYTEAFF TGTGCCAGCAGCGGGGAGTACACTGAAGCTTTCTTT